Listed here are 24 T cell receptor beta chains from one sample, sequenced in a study of blood T cell repertoires in COVID-19. This table comes from immunoSEQ multiplex PCR, and its TCRdb copy is limited to in-frame clones, with some not included. This sample yields more than 200,000 clones, of which roughly 87% are seen a single time; roughly a tenth belongs to the top ten. Source material: PBMCs or T cells enriched from blood (not recorded which). The origin of the receptors is a young man who had recovered from COVID-19.

The chain links TRBV5-1 to TRBJ1-1, with 8 bases identical to TRBD1. The CDR3 runs to 16 residues. The germline V gene has CDR1 SGHRS and CDR2 YFSETQ. The ends lost 3 bases at V and 1 base at J; junction bases unmatched: 8. In nucleotides, the CDR3 is TGCGCCAGCAGCTGGGCCTGGACAGGGAGGAACACTGAAGCTTTCTTT. Translation: CASSWAWTGRNTEAFF.

The rearrangement uses TRBV11-2 and TRBJ2-7; a possible D gene is TRBD1 (5 bases). Germline CDR1 SGHAT, CDR2 FQNNGV. This CDR3 is built from 12 residues. V was cut by 1 base and J by 12 bases, with 13 bases left in between. The CDR3 DNA follows: TGTGCCAGCAGCTTAGGTGGGGCCAATCCGTACTTC. Its protein product is CASSLGGANPYF.

The chain links TRBV5-1 to TRBJ1-1; 8 bases match TRBD1. Germline V CDR1 and CDR2: SGHRS, YFSETQ. CDR3 length: 15 amino acids. Trimming took 4 bases from V and 5 from J; bases not matched to a gene: 10. The CDR3 here is CASSQVPGGRTEAFF. In DNA form, the CDR3 reads TGCGCCAGCAGCCAGGTGCCAGGGGGCAGGACTGAAGCTTTCTTT.

V gene TRBV7-8 combines with J gene TRBJ1-1, with 7 positions matching TRBD1. V shed 5 bases and J 5 bases; nucleotides not matched to a gene: 5. CDR1 and CDR2 from the germline V gene are SGHVS and FQNEAQ. This CDR3 spans 13 amino acids. As DNA, the CDR3 is TGTGCCAGCAGCCCCCAGGGGGGTACTGAAGCTTTCTTT. Amino acid sequence: CASSPQGGTEAFF.

V is TRBV27 and J is TRBJ2-1; 8 positions agree with TRBD2. In germline, CDR1 is MNHEY, CDR2 SMNVEV (reference sequence). This CDR3 has 15 amino acids. V was clipped by 0 bases and J by 9 bases; unmatched bases: 7. The CDR3 DNA sequence: TGTGCCAGCAGTTTATCCAGGGGACTAGAAGGTGAGCAGTTCTTC. Its translation: CASSLSRGLEGEQFF.

The rearrangement links TRBV5-1 to TRBJ1-2; 7 bases line up with TRBD1. There are 14 residues in the CDR3. Trimming cost V 4 bases and J 2 bases; bases outside gene matches: 5. Germline V gene sequence: CDR1 SGHRS, CDR2 YFSETQ. The CDR3 loop is CASSLQTGNYGYTF. CDR3 nucleotides: TGCGCCAGCAGCCTTCAGACAGGGAACTATGGCTACACCTTC.

The chain is built from TRBV28 and TRBJ1-2, with D maybe TRBD1 (5 bases). This CDR3 contains 12 residues. Germline CDR1 is MDHEN and CDR2 is SYDVKM. Trimming removed 6 bases from V and 9 bases from J, with 14 bases in between. Here the CDR3 DNA reads TGTGCCAGCAGCGTTCAGGGAATGAGCTACACCTTC. It translates to CASSVQGMSYTF.

This clone is a singleton in its sample. This chain links TRBV28 with TRBJ2-2; D call uncertain. This CDR3 is built from 14 residues. V was shortened by 2 bases and J by 2 bases, with 6 bases between the two germline ends. Germline CDR1 is MDHEN and CDR2 is SYDVKM. CDR3 in amino acids: CASSLVINTGELFF. Written as DNA, the CDR3 is TGTGCCAGCAGTTTAGTAATTAACACCGGGGAGCTGTTTTTT.

The V gene is TRBV12-3 or TRBV12-4, the J gene TRBJ1-2; TRBD1 agrees at 7 bases. The CDR3 spans 13 residues. V shed 3 bases, J shed 3 bases, and the junction held 1 base outside the gene matches. The CDR3 loop is CASSFQGDYGYTF. CDR3 DNA: TGTGCCAGCAGTTTTCAGGGGGACTATGGCTACACCTTC.

This chain connects TRBV7-8 to TRBJ1-2; perhaps TRBD1 as D (5 bases). V shed 3 bases and J shed 1 base, with 6 bases lying between them. The CDR3 consists of 13 residues. Per the germline V gene, CDR1 is SGHVS and CDR2 is FQNEAQ. This chain's CDR3 is CASSLGLNYGYTF. CDR3 DNA sequence: TGTGCCAGCAGCTTGGGGCTTAACTATGGCTACACCTTC.

The chain joins TRBV7-9 to TRBJ1-6; 10 nucleotides line up with TRBD1. Trimming removed 7 bases from V and 7 bases from J; junction bases left unmatched: 16. This CDR3 has 18 amino acids. CDR1 SEHNR and CDR2 FQNEAQ come from the germline V gene (reference sequence). The CDR3 here is CASNRDKIRDRGNSPLHF. The CDR3 DNA reads TGTGCCAGCAACCGCGATAAGATTAGGGACAGGGGAAATTCACCCCTCCACTTT. Drawing the rest from reference TRBV7-9 and TRBJ1-6, the complete variable domain is DTGVSQNPRHKITKRGQNVTFRCDPISEHNRLYWYRQTLGQGPEFLTYFQNEAQLEKSRLLSDRFSAERPKGSFSTLEIQRTEQGDSAMYLCASNRDKIRDRGNSPLHFGNGTRLTVT.

Written as DNA, the CDR3 is TGTGCCAGCAGCTTAGCGGGAGTACAAACCGGGGAGCTGTTTTTT. The encoded protein is CASSLAGVQTGELFF. This rearrangement joins TRBV11-2 to TRBJ2-2, with D maybe TRBD2 (6 bases). This CDR3 spans 15 amino acids. Germline CDR1 SGHAT, CDR2 FQNNGV. Trimming removed 1 base from V and 5 bases from J, with 11 bases in between.

This clone was counted only a few times. This chain links TRBV18 with TRBJ2-2; D might be TRBD1 (5 bases). The V gene's germline CDR1 is KGHSH and CDR2 LQKENI. This CDR3 contains 15 residues. Between the trimmed V and J ends, which lost 2 bases and 5 bases, there was a span of 12 bases. CDR3 nucleotides: TGTGCCAGCTCACCAGCCAGGGTATCGACCGGGGAGCTGTTTTTT. This gives the protein CASSPARVSTGELFF. Based on the CDR3 plus reference TRBV18 and TRBJ2-2, the full variable domain is NAGVMQNPRHLVRRRGQEARLRCSPMKGHSHVYWYRQLPEEGLKFMVYLQKENIIDESGMPKERFSAEFPKEGPSILRIQQVVRGDSAAYFCASSPARVSTGELFFGEGSRLTVL.

The rearrangement uses TRBV3-1 (or the pseudogene TRBV3-2) and TRBJ2-7, with D unclear. The CDR3 consists of 11 residues. Deletions cut 3 bases from V and 3 bases from J, with 3 bases between. CDR1 is LGHDT, CDR2 YNNKEL, per germline (reference sequence). In nucleotides, the CDR3 is TGTGCCAGCAGCCACCACTACGAGCAGTACTTC. Its translation: CASSHHYEQYF.

The chain combines TRBV5-5 with TRBJ2-7; 9 bases are a match to TRBD2. The germline CDR1 and CDR2 sequences are SGHKS and YYEKEE (reference sequence). The CDR3 sequence is 16 residues long. V gave up 1 base and J gave up 7 bases; unmatched junction bases: 12. The CDR3 protein is CASSLSDRAGGREQYF. The CDR3 coding sequence is TGTGCCAGCAGCTTGTCTGATCGGGCGGGAGGGCGAGAGCAGTACTTC.

This clone occurred a few times. This sequence joins TRBV4-1 and TRBJ2-2; TRBD2 agrees at 8 bases. The junction had 12 bases not matched to a gene; V was cut back by 1 base and J by 5 bases. Germline lookup yields CDR1 MGHRA and CDR2 YSYEKL. The CDR3 totals 18 residues. The CDR3: CASSQVPSGGRRTGELFF. The CDR3 coding sequence is TGCGCCAGCAGCCAAGTCCCTTCGGGGGGGCGGAGGACCGGGGAGCTGTTTTTT.

This chain joins TRBV11-2 and TRBJ2-5; 11 nucleotides align to TRBD2. From germline, CDR1 is SGHAT and CDR2 FQNNGV. V shed 5 bases and J 2 bases; nucleotides not matched to a gene: 7. This CDR3 has 16 residues. CDR3 loop: CASSLGLAGGQETQYF. CDR3 coding DNA: TGTGCCAGCAGCCTGGGGCTAGCGGGGGGTCAAGAGACCCAGTACTTC.

The V call is TRBV19, the J call TRBJ2-3; 8 nucleotides align to TRBD1. The length of the CDR3 is 15 residues. V trimming: 5 bases; J trimming: 1 base; junction bases outside the gene matches: 5. CDR1 is LNHDA and CDR2 is SQIVND in the germline V gene (reference sequence). CDR3 region: CASSPQGAGTDTQYF. The CDR3 bases are TGTGCCAGTAGTCCCCAGGGGGCGGGCACAGATACGCAGTATTTT.

V usage is TRBV29-1 and J usage is TRBJ1-1, with D unclear. The CDR3 consists of 12 residues. Germline lookup yields CDR1 SQVTM and CDR2 ANQGSEA. Trimming pared 1 base from V and 7 bases from J, leaving 10 bases between. The CDR3 reads CSVEGGVIEAFF. CDR3 nucleotides: TGCAGCGTTGAAGGAGGAGTAATTGAAGCTTTCTTT. Complete variable domain (other parts from reference TRBV29-1 and TRBJ1-1): SAVISQKPSRDICQRGTSLTIQCQVDSQVTMMFWYRQQPGQSLTLIATANQGSEATYESGFVIDKFPISRPNLTFSTLTVSNMSPEDSSIYLCSVEGGVIEAFFGQGTRLTVV.

This clone was seen once. J is TRBJ2-6 and V is TRBV5-1; the match to TRBD1 covers 7 bases. The CDR3 runs to 18 residues. Germline CDR1 reads SGHRS; CDR2 reads YFSETQ. V gave up 3 bases and J gave up 0 bases; unmatched junction bases: 9. The DNA for the CDR3 is TGCGCCAGCAGCTCCCCGACAGGGCTAAGCTCTGGGGCCAACGTCCTGACTTTC. This encodes CASSSPTGLSSGANVLTF.

The V and J genes are TRBV28 and TRBJ1-2, with 8 bases matching TRBD1. The CDR3 runs to 14 residues. CDR1 MDHEN and CDR2 SYDVKM come from the germline V gene. Germline trimming cut 7 bases from V and 4 bases from J; bases unmatched to any gene: 8. The CDR3 DNA reads TGTGCCAGCATATCCGGGACAGGCCTCTATGGCTACACCTTC. Amino acids: CASISGTGLYGYTF.

This sequence joins TRBV2 and TRBJ2-1, with TRBD2 matching 8 bases. With 8 bases clipped from V and 2 bases from J, the junction kept 2 bases outside the gene matches. This CDR3 spans 13 amino acids. The germline V gene has CDR1 SNHLY and CDR2 FYNNEI. CDR3 bases: TGTGCCAGCTCTAGCGGGCCCTACAATGAGCAGTTCTTC. Translating it yields CASSSGPYNEQFF.

The CDR3 here is CASSLDVRDRSSYEQYF. CDR3 nucleotides: TGTGCCAGCAGCTTAGATGTCCGGGACAGATCGTCCTACGAGCAGTACTTC. V and J are TRBV11-3 and TRBJ2-7; TRBD1 agrees at 7 bases. The V gene end was trimmed by 0 bases and the J gene end by 1 base; junction bases not matched to a gene: 9. The CDR3 sequence is 17 residues long. Germline lookup yields CDR1 SGHNT and CDR2 YENEEA.

This chain connects TRBV3-1 (or the pseudogene TRBV3-2) to TRBJ2-7; 8 nucleotides align to TRBD2. V dropped 8 bases and J dropped 4; count of bases not matched to a gene: 10. CDR3 length: 14 residues. CDR1 and CDR2 from the germline V gene are LGHDT and YNNKEL (reference sequence). DNA for the CDR3: TGTGCCAGCGGTAGGGACGGGGGGGCGTACGAGCAGTACTTC. Amino acid sequence: CASGRDGGAYEQYF.